These T cell receptor beta chains were read from a single sample in a study of blood T cell repertoires in COVID-19. The table came from immunoSEQ multiplex PCR; TCRdb's copy has only in-frame clones and leaves some out. The repertoire has more than 95,000 clones, 88% of them found once; the top ten carry less than 4%. Material for sequencing was peripheral blood. These receptors were obtained from a human donor in a cohort sampled during active COVID-19. The CDR3 runs from the conserved cysteine through the conserved F or W. D genes are given only for firm matches. Expanded clones get a size class; other rows say once, few or many, or leave the size out.

v_gene	j_gene	abundance	d_gene	CDR3nt	CDR3aa
TRBV19	TRBJ2-1	NA	TRBD1	TGTGCCAGTAGTATGGGACAGGGTTCCTACAATGAGCAGTTCTTC	CASSMGQGSYNEQFF
TRBV7-2	TRBJ2-7	NA	NA	TGTGCCACCCCCGGTGTTAGCTCCTACGAGCAGTACTTC	CATPGVSSYEQYF
TRBV9	TRBJ1-1	once	NA	TGTGCCAGCAGCGTAGAGAGACAGGAGACCATGAACACTGAAGCTTTCTTT	CASSVERQETMNTEAFF
TRBV30	TRBJ2-7	NA	NA	TGTGCCTGGAGTGTACTGACCGGGGGGCCTACCTACGAGCAGTACTTC	CAWSVLTGGPTYEQYF
TRBV6-5	TRBJ2-1	once	TRBD2	TGTGCCAGCAGTTATTACCGACTAGCGGGGGTTAATGAGCAGTTCTTC	CASSYYRLAGVNEQFF
TRBV30	TRBJ2-2	few	TRBD2	TGTGCCCGAGGACTAGCGGGGGACACCGGGGAGCTGTTTTTT	CARGLAGDTGELFF
TRBV29-1	TRBJ1-4	NA	TRBD1	TGCAGCTCTTCGACAGGGTTAGGTGAAAAACTGTTTTTT	CSSSTGLGEKLFF
TRBV5-1	TRBJ1-6	NA	NA	TGCGCCAGCAGCTTGGAGTCAACAGTCTATAATTCACCCCTCCACTTT	CASSLESTVYNSPLHF
TRBV29-1	TRBJ2-7	NA	TRBD1	TGCAGCGTTGAAGAGTCCGGGACAGGAGCCTACGAGCAGTACTTC	CSVEESGTGAYEQYF
TRBV6-5	TRBJ1-5	NA	NA	TGTGCCAGCAGACAGGACAATCAGCCCCAGCATTTT	CASRQDNQPQHF
TRBV6-2/TRBV6-3	TRBJ2-2	NA	NA	TGTGCCAGCAGTTTAAGGGGCAGCTTGAACACCGGGGAGCTGTTTTTT	CASSLRGSLNTGELFF
TRBV25-1	TRBJ1-1	NA	NA	TGTGCCAGCAGCCTAGGGGGGAACACTGAAGCTTTCTTT	CASSLGGNTEAFF
TRBV18	TRBJ1-5	NA	NA	TGTGCCAGCTCACTCCAGCGTAGCAATCAGCCCCAGCATTTT	CASSLQRSNQPQHF
TRBV27	TRBJ1-1	NA	TRBD1	TGTGCCAGCGGCCAGGGGGCCCCCTTCTTT	CASGQGAPFF
TRBV23-1	TRBJ2-1	few	TRBD1	TGCGCCAGCAGTCAACCGGACAGGGCCTCCTACAATGAGCAGTTCTTC	CASSQPDRASYNEQFF
TRBV11-3	TRBJ2-1	NA	NA	TGTGCCAGCAGCTTAGGGGCGAGCAATGAGCAGTTCTTC	CASSLGASNEQFF
TRBV18	TRBJ2-1	NA	TRBD2	TGTGCCAGCTCACCTGGAGCGGGAAGATACAATGAGCAGTTCTTC	CASSPGAGRYNEQFF
TRBV5-4	TRBJ1-1	NA	NA	TGTGCCAGCAGCTTGAGGGCGGGGGGCGTTGGGACTGAAGCTTTCTTT	CASSLRAGGVGTEAFF
TRBV18	TRBJ1-5	NA	TRBD1	TGTGCCAGCTCACCCTCGACAGGGCGGGATCAGCCCCAGCATTTT	CASSPSTGRDQPQHF
TRBV5-1	TRBJ2-7	NA	NA	TGCGCCAGCAGCTTCGGGGGTGCGGCTTACGAGCAGTACTTC	CASSFGGAAYEQYF
TRBV5-1	TRBJ2-5	NA	NA	TGCGCCAGCAGCCCTCAGTTATATCAAGAGACCCAGTACTTC	CASSPQLYQETQYF
TRBV2	TRBJ2-5	once	TRBD1	TGTGCCAGCAGTGAAGACAGGGGGAGGGAGACCCAGTACTTC	CASSEDRGRETQYF
TRBV4-2	TRBJ2-7	NA	NA	TGTGCCAGCAGCCCCGCGAGGGGGGGTAGATACGAGCAGTACTTC	CASSPARGGRYEQYF
TRBV5-1	TRBJ2-2	few	NA	TGCGCCAGCAGCCCCAGGGCTAGCGCGAACACCGGGGAGCTGTTTTTT	CASSPRASANTGELFF
TRBV27	TRBJ1-2	NA	TRBD1	TGTGCCAGCAGTTTCTGGGGGCAGGGGGCGCATGGCTACACCTTC	CASSFWGQGAHGYTF
TRBV30	TRBJ1-4	NA	TRBD1	TGTGCCTTCGACACAGGAGGGGCGACAGGGGATGAAAAACTGTTTTTT	CAFDTGGATGDEKLFF
TRBV27	TRBJ1-2	NA	NA	TGTGCCAGCAGTTTTCGGACACCGGCCTATCGATACTATGGCTACACCTTC	CASSFRTPAYRYYGYTF
TRBV6-5	TRBJ1-2	NA	NA	TGTGCCAGCAGTTACGGTGGAGGTTATGGCTACACCTTC	CASSYGGGYGYTF
TRBV12-5	TRBJ2-5	NA	NA	TGTGCTAGTGGTGCACGCGGGGGCTCCCAAGAGACCCAGTACTTC	CASGARGGSQETQYF
TRBV6-5	TRBJ2-6	once	TRBD2	TGTGCCAGCAGTTTCCCTAGCGGGGTGGGGGCCAACGTCCTGACTTTC	CASSFPSGVGANVLTF
TRBV11-2	TRBJ2-7	few	NA	TGTGCCAGCAGCTTAGAAAGGACATCTCTATACGAGCAGTACTTC	CASSLERTSLYEQYF
TRBV11-3	TRBJ1-1	once	NA	TGTGCCAGCAGCTTAGATCCGGGGACTGAAGCTTTCTTT	CASSLDPGTEAFF
TRBV19	TRBJ2-1	NA	NA	TGTGCCAGTAGTATAGGAGGGACTTTAAGTAATGAGCAGTTCTTC	CASSIGGTLSNEQFF
TRBV29-1	TRBJ2-7	once	TRBD2	TGCAGCGTTGATACTAGCGGGTTCTCCGAGCAGTACTTC	CSVDTSGFSEQYF
TRBV6-5	TRBJ2-7	NA	NA	TGTGCCAGCAGTATCCGGAGGGATACCTACGAGCAGTACTTC	CASSIRRDTYEQYF
TRBV6-2/TRBV6-3	TRBJ2-7	NA	NA	TGTGCCAGCAGTTACTCGCTACAGGTATACGAGCAGTACTTC	CASSYSLQVYEQYF
TRBV7-2	TRBJ1-4	NA	NA	TGTGCCAGCAGCTTAGCGGTTTCGGGTGGGAATGAAAAACTGTTTTTT	CASSLAVSGGNEKLFF
TRBV30	TRBJ1-2	NA	NA	TGTGCCTGGACACAGAACTATGGCTACACCTTC	CAWTQNYGYTF
TRBV3-1/TRBV3-2	TRBJ2-1	few	TRBD2	TGTGCCAGCAGCCGTGGACTAGCGGTCTACAATGAGCAGTTCTTC	CASSRGLAVYNEQFF
TRBV19	TRBJ2-1	NA	NA	TGTGCCAGTAGTAATTTGGGGCCAACCTACAATGAGCAGTTCTTC	CASSNLGPTYNEQFF
TRBV6-6	TRBJ1-1	NA	NA	TGTGCCAGCAGTTACCCTAACACTGAAGCTTTCTTT	CASSYPNTEAFF
TRBV5-4	TRBJ2-5	once	TRBD1	TGTGCCAGCAGCGACTACAGGGGGCGCGGGACCCAGTACTTC	CASSDYRGRGTQYF
TRBV6-2/TRBV6-3	TRBJ1-5	NA	TRBD1	TGTGCCAGCAGTTCTAACAGGGGGCGCGATCAGCCCCAGCATTTT	CASSSNRGRDQPQHF
TRBV24-1	TRBJ2-1	NA	NA	TGTGCCACCAGTGAGGGCATGAGGGAGGCAGCCTACAATGAGCAGTTCTTC	CATSEGMREAAYNEQFF
TRBV7-8	TRBJ1-1	NA	NA	TGTGCCAGCAGCCTCCCTTATGAAGGAGCTGAAGCTTTCTTT	CASSLPYEGAEAFF
TRBV9	TRBJ1-3	NA	TRBD1	TGTGCCAGCAGCCCGAGGACAGGGGGGGGAAACACCATATATTTT	CASSPRTGGGNTIYF
TRBV27	TRBJ2-7	once	TRBD2	TGTGCCAGCAGTGCACTAGCGGGGATTACCGAGCAGTACTTC	CASSALAGITEQYF
TRBV2	TRBJ2-1	NA	TRBD2	TGTGCCAGCAGTTCACTAGCGAGCTCCTACAATGAGCAGTTCTTC	CASSSLASSYNEQFF
TRBV5-1	TRBJ2-2	NA	TRBD2	TGCGCCAGCAGCTGGGCGACTAGCGGGAGTCCAAACACCGGGGAGCTGTTTTTT	CASSWATSGSPNTGELFF
TRBV30	TRBJ1-4	NA	TRBD1	TGTGCCTGGAGTGGGACAGGGGCCGCCTATTCGTTTTTT	CAWSGTGAAYSFF
TRBV5-6	TRBJ2-7	few	TRBD1	TGTGCCAGCAGCTTGAAGGGGACAGTTTTCGAGCAGTACTTC	CASSLKGTVFEQYF
TRBV7-2	TRBJ1-1	NA	TRBD1	TGTGCCAGCAGCGACCAGGGGGGTGCGACTGAAGCTTTCTTT	CASSDQGGATEAFF
TRBV7-3	TRBJ2-3	NA	NA	TGTGCCAGCAGCCCCCAGGGATATAGCACAGATACGCAGTATTTT	CASSPQGYSTDTQYF
TRBV5-4	TRBJ2-2	NA	NA	TGTGCCAGCAGCCGGCGTCAGGGAAACACCGGGGAGCTGTTTTTT	CASSRRQGNTGELFF